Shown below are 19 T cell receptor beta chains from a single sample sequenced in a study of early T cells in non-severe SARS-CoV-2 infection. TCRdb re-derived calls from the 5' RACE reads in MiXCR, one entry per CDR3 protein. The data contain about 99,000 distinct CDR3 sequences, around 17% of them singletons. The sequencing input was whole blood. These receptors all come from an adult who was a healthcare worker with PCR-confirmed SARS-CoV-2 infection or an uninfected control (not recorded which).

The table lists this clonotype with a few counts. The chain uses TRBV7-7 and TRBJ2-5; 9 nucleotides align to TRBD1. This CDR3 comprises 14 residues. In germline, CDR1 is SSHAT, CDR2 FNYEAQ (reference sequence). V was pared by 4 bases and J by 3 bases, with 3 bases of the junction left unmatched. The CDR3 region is CASSSGTGKETQYF. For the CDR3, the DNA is TGTGCCAGCAGCTCGGGGACAGGGAAAGAGACCCAGTACTTC.

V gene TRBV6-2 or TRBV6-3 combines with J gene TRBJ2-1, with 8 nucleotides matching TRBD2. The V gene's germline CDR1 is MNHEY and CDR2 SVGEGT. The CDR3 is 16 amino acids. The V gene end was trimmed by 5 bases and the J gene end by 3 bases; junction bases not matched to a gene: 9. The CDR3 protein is CASSQPAGAYYNEQFF. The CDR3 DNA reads TGTGCCAGCAGTCAACCAGCGGGGGCCTACTACAATGAGCAGTTCTTC.

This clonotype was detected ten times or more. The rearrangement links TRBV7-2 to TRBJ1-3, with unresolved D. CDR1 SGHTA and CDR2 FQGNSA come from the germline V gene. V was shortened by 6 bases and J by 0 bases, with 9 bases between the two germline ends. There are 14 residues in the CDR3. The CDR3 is CASREGNSGNTIYF. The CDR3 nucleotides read TGTGCCAGCAGAGAGGGCAACTCTGGAAACACCATATATTTT.

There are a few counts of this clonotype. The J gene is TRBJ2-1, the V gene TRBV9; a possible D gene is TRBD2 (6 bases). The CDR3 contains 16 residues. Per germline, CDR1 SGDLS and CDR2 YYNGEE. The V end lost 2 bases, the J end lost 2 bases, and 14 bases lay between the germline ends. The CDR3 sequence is CASSVLGTQTYNEQFF. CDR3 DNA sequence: TGTGCCAGCAGCGTCTTGGGGACTCAGACCTACAATGAGCAGTTCTTC.

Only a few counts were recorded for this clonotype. CDR3 residues: CASSFDSRLMNTEAFF. In DNA, the CDR3 is TGTGCCAGCAGCTTCGACAGCAGATTAATGAACACTGAAGCTTTCTTT. The chain joins TRBV5-4 to TRBJ1-1; possible D gene TRBD1, 5 bases. The CDR3 runs to 16 residues. Trimming removed 2 bases from V and 0 bases from J, with 14 bases in between. CDR1 and CDR2 (germline): SGHNT, YYREEE (reference sequence).

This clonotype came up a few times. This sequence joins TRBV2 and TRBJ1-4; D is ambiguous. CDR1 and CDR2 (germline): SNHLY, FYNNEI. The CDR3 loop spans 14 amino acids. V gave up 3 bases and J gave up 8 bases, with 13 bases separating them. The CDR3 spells CASSERSVKEKLFF. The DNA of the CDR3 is TGTGCCAGCAGTGAGCGATCAGTAAAGGAAAAACTGTTTTTT.

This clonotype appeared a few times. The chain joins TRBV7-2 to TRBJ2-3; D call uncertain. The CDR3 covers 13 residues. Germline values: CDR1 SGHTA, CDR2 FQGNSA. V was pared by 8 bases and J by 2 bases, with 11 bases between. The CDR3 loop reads CASVLQFTDTQYF. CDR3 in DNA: TGTGCCAGCGTTCTTCAGTTCACAGATACGCAGTATTTT.

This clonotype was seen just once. CDR3 sequence (DNA): TGTGCCAGCAGCCAAGTCCCCCCAAATAACTATGGCTACACCTTC. This encodes CASSQVPPNNYGYTF. The genes are TRBV4-2 and TRBJ1-2; D is unresolved. From germline, CDR1 is LGHNA and CDR2 YNFKEQ. This CDR3 has 15 residues. Trimming stripped 1 base from V and 1 base from J, with 10 bases between.

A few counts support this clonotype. The CDR3, as DNA: TGTGCCAGCAGCCCCTGGAGAGGTTATACCAACACCGGGGAGCTGTTTTTT. Amino acid sequence: CASSPWRGYTNTGELFF. This rearrangement joins TRBV3-1 to TRBJ2-2; unclear D gene. The CDR3 loop spans 17 amino acids. Germline CDR1 is LGHDT and CDR2 is YNNKEL (reference sequence). Trimming took 4 bases from V and 2 from J, leaving 17 bases between them. The full variable domain, completed using reference TRBV3-1 and TRBJ2-2, is DTAVSQTPKYLVTQMGNDKSIKCEQNLGHDTMYWYKQDSKKFLKIMFSYNNKELIINETVPNRFSPKSPDKAHLNLHINSLELGDSAVYFCASSPWRGYTNTGELFFGEGSRLTVL.

The CDR3 here is CASRGYGGTDTQYF. Written as DNA, the CDR3 is TGTGCCAGCAGGGGATACGGGGGAACAGATACGCAGTATTTT. V gene TRBV28 combines with J gene TRBJ2-3, with D possibly TRBD2 on 6 matching bases. V was trimmed by 6 bases and J by 3 bases, leaving 13 bases between them. Germline lookup yields CDR1 MDHEN and CDR2 SYDVKM. CDR3 length: 14 amino acids.

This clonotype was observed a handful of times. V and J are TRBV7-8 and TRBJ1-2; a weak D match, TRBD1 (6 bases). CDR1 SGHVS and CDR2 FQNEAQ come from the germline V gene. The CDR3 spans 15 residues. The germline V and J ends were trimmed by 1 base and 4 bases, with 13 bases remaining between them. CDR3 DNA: TGTGCCAGCAGCTTAGGGGAGGCCAGGGGCTATGGCTACACCTTC. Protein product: CASSLGEARGYGYTF. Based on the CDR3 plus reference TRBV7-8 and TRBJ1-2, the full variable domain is GAGVSQSPRYKVAKRGQDVALRCDPISGHVSLFWYQQALGQGPEFLTYFQNEAQLDKSGLPSDRFFAERPEGSVSTLKIQRTQQEDSAVYLCASSLGEARGYGYTFGSGTRLTVV.

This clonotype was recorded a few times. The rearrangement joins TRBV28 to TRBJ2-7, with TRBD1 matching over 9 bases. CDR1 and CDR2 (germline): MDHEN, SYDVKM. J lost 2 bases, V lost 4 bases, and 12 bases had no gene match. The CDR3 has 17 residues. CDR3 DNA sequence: TGTGCCAGCAGTTCAGTCCGGGGACAGGGCGATCCCTACGAGCAGTACTTC. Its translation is CASSSVRGQGDPYEQYF. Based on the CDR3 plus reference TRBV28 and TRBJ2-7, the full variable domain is DVKVTQSSRYLVKRTGEKVFLECVQDMDHENMFWYRQDPGLGLRLIYFSYDVKMKEKGDIPEGYSVSREKKERFSLILESASTNQTSMYLCASSSVRGQGDPYEQYFGPGTRLTVT.

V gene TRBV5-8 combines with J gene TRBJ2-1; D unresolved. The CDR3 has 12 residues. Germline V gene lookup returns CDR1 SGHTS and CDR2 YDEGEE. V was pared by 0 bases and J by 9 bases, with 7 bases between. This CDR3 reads CASSLVRVEQFF. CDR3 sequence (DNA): TGTGCCAGCAGCTTGGTTCGCGTTGAGCAGTTCTTC.

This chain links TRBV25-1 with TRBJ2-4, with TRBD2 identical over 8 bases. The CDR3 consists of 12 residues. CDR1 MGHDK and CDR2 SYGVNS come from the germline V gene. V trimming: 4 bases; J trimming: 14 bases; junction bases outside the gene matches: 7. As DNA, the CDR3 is TGTGCCAGCAGTGCGTCCGGGACTAGAAAGTACTTC. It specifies CASSASGTRKYF.

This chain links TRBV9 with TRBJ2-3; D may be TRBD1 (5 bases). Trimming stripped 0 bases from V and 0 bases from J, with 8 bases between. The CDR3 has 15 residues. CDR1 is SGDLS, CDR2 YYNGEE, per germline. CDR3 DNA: TGTGCCAGCAGCGTAGAGGGGTCAAGCACAGATACGCAGTATTTT. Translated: CASSVEGSSTDTQYF. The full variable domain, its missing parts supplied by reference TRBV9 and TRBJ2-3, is DSGVTQTPKHLITATGQRVTLRCSPRSGDLSVYWYQQSLDQGLQFLIQYYNGEERAKGNILERFSAQQFPDLHSELNLSSLELGDSALYFCASSVEGSSTDTQYFGPGTRLTVL.

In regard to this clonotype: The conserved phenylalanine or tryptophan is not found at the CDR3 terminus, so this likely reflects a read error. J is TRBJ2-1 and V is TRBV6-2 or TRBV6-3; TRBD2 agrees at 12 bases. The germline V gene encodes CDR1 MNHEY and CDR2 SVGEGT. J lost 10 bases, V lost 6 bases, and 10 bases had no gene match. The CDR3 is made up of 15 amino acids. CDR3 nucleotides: TGTGCCAGCAGACACCCTAGCGGGGGGGCCGAAGAGCAGTTCTCC. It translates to CASRHPSGGAEEQFS.

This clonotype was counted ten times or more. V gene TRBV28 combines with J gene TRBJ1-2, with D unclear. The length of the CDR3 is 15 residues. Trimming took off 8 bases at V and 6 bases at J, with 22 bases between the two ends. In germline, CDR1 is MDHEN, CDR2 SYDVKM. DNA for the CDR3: TGTGCCAGCCACAGTTTAAGTAGTGCAGTCCATGGCTACACCTTC. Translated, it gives CASHSLSSAVHGYTF.

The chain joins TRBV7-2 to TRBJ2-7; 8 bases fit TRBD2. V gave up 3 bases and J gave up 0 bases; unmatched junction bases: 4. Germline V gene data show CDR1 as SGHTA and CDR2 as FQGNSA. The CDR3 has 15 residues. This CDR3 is CASSFSAGDSYEQYF. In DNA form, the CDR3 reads TGTGCCAGCAGCTTCTCAGCGGGAGACTCCTACGAGCAGTACTTC.

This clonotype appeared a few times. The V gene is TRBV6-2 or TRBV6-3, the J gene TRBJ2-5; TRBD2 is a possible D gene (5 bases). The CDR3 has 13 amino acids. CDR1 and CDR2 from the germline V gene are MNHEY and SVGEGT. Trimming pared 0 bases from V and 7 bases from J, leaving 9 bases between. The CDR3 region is CASSYSAEGTQYF. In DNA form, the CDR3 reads TGTGCCAGCAGTTACTCTGCAGAGGGGACCCAGTACTTC.